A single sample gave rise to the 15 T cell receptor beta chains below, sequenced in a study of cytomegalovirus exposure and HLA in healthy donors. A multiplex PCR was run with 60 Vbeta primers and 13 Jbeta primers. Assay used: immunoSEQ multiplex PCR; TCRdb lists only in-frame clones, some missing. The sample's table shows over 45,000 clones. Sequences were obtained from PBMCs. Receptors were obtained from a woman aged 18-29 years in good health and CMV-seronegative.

The CDR3: CASSPTSSYNEQFF. Written as DNA, the CDR3 is TGTGCCAGCAGCCCCACAAGCTCCTACAATGAGCAGTTCTTC. The genes are TRBV9 and TRBJ2-1; D gene uncertain. Trimming took off 4 bases at V and 0 bases at J, with 8 bases between the two ends. This CDR3 spans 14 amino acids. Germline-derived CDR1 and CDR2 are SGDLS and YYNGEE.

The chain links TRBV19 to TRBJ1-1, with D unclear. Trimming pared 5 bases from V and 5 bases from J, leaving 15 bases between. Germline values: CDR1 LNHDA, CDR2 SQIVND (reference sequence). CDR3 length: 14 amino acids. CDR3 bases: TGTGCCAGTAGTTCGCAACTTGTCGGGACTGAAGCTTTCTTT. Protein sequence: CASSSQLVGTEAFF. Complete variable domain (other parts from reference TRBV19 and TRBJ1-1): DGGITQSPKYLFRKEGQNVTLSCEQNLNHDAMYWYRQDPGQGLRLIYYSQIVNDFQKGDIAEGYSVSREKKESFPLTVTSAQKNPTAFYLCASSSQLVGTEAFFGQGTRLTVV.

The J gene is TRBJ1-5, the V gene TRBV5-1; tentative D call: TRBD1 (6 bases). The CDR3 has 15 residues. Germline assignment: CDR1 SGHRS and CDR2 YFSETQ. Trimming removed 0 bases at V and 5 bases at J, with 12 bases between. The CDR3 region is CASSLAGGIDQPQHF. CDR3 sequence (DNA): TGCGCCAGCAGCTTGGCGGGGGGCATCGATCAGCCCCAGCATTTT. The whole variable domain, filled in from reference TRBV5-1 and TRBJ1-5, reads KAGVTQTPRYLIKTRGQQVTLSCSPISGHRSVSWYQQTPGQGLQFLFEYFSETQRNKGNFPGRFSGRQFSNSRSEMNVSTLELGDSALYLCASSLAGGIDQPQHFGDGTRLSIL.

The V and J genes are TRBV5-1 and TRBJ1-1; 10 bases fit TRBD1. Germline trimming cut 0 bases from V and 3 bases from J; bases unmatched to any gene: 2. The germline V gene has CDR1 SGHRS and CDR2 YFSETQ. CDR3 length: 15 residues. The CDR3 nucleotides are TGCGCCAGCAGCTTGGGACAGGGGGCGGACACTGAAGCTTTCTTT. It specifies CASSLGQGADTEAFF.

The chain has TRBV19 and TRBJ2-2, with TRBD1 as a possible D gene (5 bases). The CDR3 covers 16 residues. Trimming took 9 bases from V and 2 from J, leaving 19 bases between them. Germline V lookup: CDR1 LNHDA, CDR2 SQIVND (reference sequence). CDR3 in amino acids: CASSGAYPSNTGELFF. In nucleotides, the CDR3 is TGTGCCAGCTCTGGGGCCTACCCTTCAAACACCGGGGAGCTGTTTTTT.

The CDR3 region is CASSVGGFNYGYTF. Here the CDR3 DNA reads TGTGCCAGCAGCGTAGGAGGATTCAACTATGGCTACACCTTC. The chain is built from TRBV9 and TRBJ1-2, with D uncertain. The CDR3 is 14 amino acids. CDR1 SGDLS and CDR2 YYNGEE come from the germline V gene. V shed 0 bases and J shed 2 bases, with 8 bases lying between them.

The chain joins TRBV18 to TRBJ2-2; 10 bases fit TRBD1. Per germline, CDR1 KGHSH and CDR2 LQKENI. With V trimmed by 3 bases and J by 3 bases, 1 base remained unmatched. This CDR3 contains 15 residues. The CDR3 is CASSPGTGDTGELFF. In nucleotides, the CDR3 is TGTGCCAGCTCACCGGGGACAGGGGACACCGGGGAGCTGTTTTTT.

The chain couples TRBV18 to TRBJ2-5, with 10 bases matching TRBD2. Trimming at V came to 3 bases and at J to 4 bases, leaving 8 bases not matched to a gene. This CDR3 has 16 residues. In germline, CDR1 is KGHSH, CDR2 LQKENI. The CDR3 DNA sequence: TGTGCCAGCTCACCCCTTCTAGCGGGAGCAGTAGAGACCCAGTACTTC. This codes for CASSPLLAGAVETQYF.

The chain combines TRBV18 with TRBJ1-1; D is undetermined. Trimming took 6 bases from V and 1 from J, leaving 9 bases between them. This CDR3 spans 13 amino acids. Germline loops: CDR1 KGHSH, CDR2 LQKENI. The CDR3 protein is CASSQSRNTEAFF. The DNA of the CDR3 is TGTGCCAGCTCGCAGTCAAGGAACACTGAAGCTTTCTTT.

This chain's CDR3 is CASSTLSAAPYEQYF. CDR3 nucleotides: TGCGCCAGCAGCACTTTAAGCGCGGCCCCCTACGAGCAGTACTTC. V is TRBV4-1 and J is TRBJ2-7; D unclear. The length of the CDR3 is 15 residues. Trimming pared 5 bases from V and 2 bases from J, leaving 16 bases between. Germline CDR1 MGHRA, CDR2 YSYEKL.

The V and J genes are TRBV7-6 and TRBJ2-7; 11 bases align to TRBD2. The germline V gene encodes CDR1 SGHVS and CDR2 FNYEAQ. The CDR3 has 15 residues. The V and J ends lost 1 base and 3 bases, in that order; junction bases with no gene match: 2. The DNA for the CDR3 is TGTGCCAGCAGCTTAGGCCTAGCGGGAGGCTACGAGCAGTACTTC. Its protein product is CASSLGLAGGYEQYF.

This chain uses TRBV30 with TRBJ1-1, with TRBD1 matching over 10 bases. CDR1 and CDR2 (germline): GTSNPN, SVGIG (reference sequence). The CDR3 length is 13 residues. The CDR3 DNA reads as TGTGCTTGGGACAGGGGTTTGAACACTGAAGCTTTCTTT. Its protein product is CAWDRGLNTEAFF.

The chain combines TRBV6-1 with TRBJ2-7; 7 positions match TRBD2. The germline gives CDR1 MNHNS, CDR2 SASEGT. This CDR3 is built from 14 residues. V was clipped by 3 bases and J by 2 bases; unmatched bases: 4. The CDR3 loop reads CASSDRDYPYEQYF. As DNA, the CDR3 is TGTGCCAGCAGTGACCGGGACTATCCCTACGAGCAGTACTTC.

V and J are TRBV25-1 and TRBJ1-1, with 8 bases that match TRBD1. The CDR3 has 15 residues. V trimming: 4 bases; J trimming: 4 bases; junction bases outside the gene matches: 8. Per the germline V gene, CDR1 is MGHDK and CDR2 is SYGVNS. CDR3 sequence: CASSGYRGLGTEAFF. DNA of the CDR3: TGTGCCAGCAGTGGATACAGGGGGTTGGGCACTGAAGCTTTCTTT.

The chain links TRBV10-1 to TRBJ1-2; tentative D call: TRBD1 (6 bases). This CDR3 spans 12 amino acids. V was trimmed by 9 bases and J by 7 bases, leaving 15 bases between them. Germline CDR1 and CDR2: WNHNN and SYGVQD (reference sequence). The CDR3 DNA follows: TGCGCCAGGCCAAACAGGGCAGGTGGCTACACCTTC. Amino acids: CARPNRAGGYTF.